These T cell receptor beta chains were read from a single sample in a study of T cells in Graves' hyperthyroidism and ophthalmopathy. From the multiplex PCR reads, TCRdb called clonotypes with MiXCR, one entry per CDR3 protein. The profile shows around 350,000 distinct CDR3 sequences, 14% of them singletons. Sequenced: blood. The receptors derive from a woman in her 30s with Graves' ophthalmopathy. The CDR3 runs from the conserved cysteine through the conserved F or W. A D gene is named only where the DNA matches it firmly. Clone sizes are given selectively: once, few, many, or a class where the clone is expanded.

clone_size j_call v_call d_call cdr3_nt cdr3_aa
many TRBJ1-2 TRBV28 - TGTGCCAGCAGTTTGACCCTCCTAGGCTACACCTTC CASSLTLLGYTF
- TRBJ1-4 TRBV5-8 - TGTGCCAGCAGCCCACGTTGGCTGGAAAAACTGTTTTTT CASSPRWLEKLFF
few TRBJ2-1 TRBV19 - TGTGCCAGTAGTCCTTTCGGGGTACATGAGCAGTTCTTC CASSPFGVHEQFF
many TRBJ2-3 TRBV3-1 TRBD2 TGTGCCAGCAGCCACAAACGGGGGGGATTGAATACGCAGTATTTT CASSHKRGGLNTQYF
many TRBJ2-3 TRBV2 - TGTGCCAGCAGACAAAGTGGGAGCACAGATACGCAGTATTTT CASRQSGSTDTQYF
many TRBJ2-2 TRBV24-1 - TGTGCCACCAGTGATTTGGGACAGCAGAACACCGGGGAGCTGTTTTTT CATSDLGQQNTGELFF
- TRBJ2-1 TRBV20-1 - TGCAGTGCTGAGGGACACGACTACTACAATGAGCAGTTCTTC CSAEGHDYYNEQFF
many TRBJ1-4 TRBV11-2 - TGTGCCAGCAGCCGAGGGACAACTGGAAATGAAAAACTGTTTTTT CASSRGTTGNEKLFF
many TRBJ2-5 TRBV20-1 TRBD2 TGCAGTGCTGCCAAGACTAGCGGGGGCGTTGAGACCCAGTACTTC CSAAKTSGGVETQYF
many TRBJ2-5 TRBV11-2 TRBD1 TGTGCCAGCAGCAACCGCAGCTGGGGACAGATAGAGACCCAGTACTTC CASSNRSWGQIETQYF
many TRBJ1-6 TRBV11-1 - TGTGCCAGCAGCTTGGGGCAGGGGCATTCACCCCTCCACTTT CASSLGQGHSPLHF
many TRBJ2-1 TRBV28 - TGTGCCAGCAGTTTTGAGAATGAGCAGTTCTTC CASSFENEQFF
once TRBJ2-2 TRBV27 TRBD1 TGTGCCAGCAGCCCATCGGGACAGGGGTTGAACACCGGGGAGCTGTTTTTT CASSPSGQGLNTGELFF
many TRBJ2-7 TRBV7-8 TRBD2 TGTGCCAGCAGCGCCACGACTAGCGACTACGAGCAGTACTTC CASSATTSDYEQYF
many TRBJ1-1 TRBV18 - TGTGCCAGCTCACCTCTTCGGAGCACTGAAGCTTTCTTT CASSPLRSTEAFF
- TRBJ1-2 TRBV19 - TGTGCCAGTAGTAACGATCGGGGTCCCGATAACTATGGCTACACCTTC CASSNDRGPDNYGYTF
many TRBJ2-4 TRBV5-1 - TGCGCCAGCAGCTCGAAGATCGTCTCTGGCAAAAACATTCAGTACTTC CASSSKIVSGKNIQYF
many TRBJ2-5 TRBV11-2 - TGTGCCAGCAGCTTAGATTCGGGCCTTTGGGGCCAAGAGACCCAGTACTTC CASSLDSGLWGQETQYF
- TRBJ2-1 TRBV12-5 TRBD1 TGTGCTAGTTCCGGTTACGGACAGGGGGCGATAAGCTCCTACAATGAGCAGTTCTTC CASSGYGQGAISSYNEQFF
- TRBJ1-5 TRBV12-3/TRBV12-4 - TGTGCCAGCAGTTTAGCTGACCTTGGGAGCAATCAGCCCCAGCATTTT CASSLADLGSNQPQHF
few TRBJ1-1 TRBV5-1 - TGCGCCAGCAGCTTGCAGGATATCACTGAAGCTTTCTTT CASSLQDITEAFF
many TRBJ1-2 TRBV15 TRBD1 TGTGCCACCAGCACCCTTCGACAGGGAGACTATGGCTACACCTTC CATSTLRQGDYGYTF
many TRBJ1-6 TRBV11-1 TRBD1 TGTGCCAGCAGCTCCCACAGGGGGTTCGATTCACCCCTCCACTTT CASSSHRGFDSPLHF
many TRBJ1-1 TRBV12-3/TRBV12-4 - TGTGCCAGCAGTTTGATGTTCACTGAAGCTTTCTTT CASSLMFTEAFF
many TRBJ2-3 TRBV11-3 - TGTGCCAGCAGCTTAGGGGCTAGGACGACCGCAGATACGCAGTATTTT CASSLGARTTADTQYF
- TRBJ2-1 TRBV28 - TGTGCCAGCAACAAGCAAAGCTCCTACAATGAGCAGTTCTTC CASNKQSSYNEQFF
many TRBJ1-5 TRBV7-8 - TGTGCCAGCAGCCCTCCAACTAACAATCAGCCCCAGCATTTT CASSPPTNNQPQHF
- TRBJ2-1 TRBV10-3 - TGTGCCATCAGTGAGTCGGCGGGGTTAAAGGCGGGTGAGCAGTTCTTC CAISESAGLKAGEQFF
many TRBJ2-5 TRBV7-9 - TGTGCCAGTGGGTTCTTGGAAGCAAACCAGTACCAAGAGACCCAGTACTTC CASGFLEANQYQETQYF
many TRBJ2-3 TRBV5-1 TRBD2 TGCGCCAGCAGCTTGGGCGCTAGCGGGGGGCCTAGCACAGATACGCAGTATTTT CASSLGASGGPSTDTQYF
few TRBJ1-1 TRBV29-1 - TGCAGCGTTGCATACCCGGGGGGCTCGAACACTGAAGCTTTCTTT CSVAYPGGSNTEAFF
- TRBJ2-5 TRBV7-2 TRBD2 TGTGCCAGCAGCTTAATGCGGGGGGGCTTAGAGACCCAGTACTTC CASSLMRGGLETQYF
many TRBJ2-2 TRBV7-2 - TGTGCCAGCAGTTTAACGGGGAGTCGTAACACCGGGGAGCTGTTTTTT CASSLTGSRNTGELFF
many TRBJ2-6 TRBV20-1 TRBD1 TGCAGTGCTAAAGGACAGGGCCAAGACTCTGGGGCCAACGTCCTGACTTTC CSAKGQGQDSGANVLTF
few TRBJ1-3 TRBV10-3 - TGTGCCATCAGTGAGGCCGCCCCGGTTCGTGCGGGGTCTGGAAACACCATATATTTT CAISEAAPVRAGSGNTIYF
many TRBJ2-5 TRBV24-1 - TGTGCCACCACTCCCCAGGTGCCGTGGGAGACCCAGTACTTC CATTPQVPWETQYF
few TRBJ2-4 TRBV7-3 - TGTGCCAGCAGCTCGACCAGGGGTGGGACCAAAAACATTCAGTACTTC CASSSTRGGTKNIQYF
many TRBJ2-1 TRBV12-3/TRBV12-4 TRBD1 TGTGCCAGCAGTAAGCAGGGGGCGATTCGAAAGTACAATGAGCAGTTCTTC CASSKQGAIRKYNEQFF
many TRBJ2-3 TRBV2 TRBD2 TGTGCCAGCAGCGAGACTAGCGGGGGACCCCCTAGCACAGATACGCAGTATTTT CASSETSGGPPSTDTQYF
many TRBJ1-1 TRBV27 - TGTGCCAGCAGTCCCGGTTTTTCAGATGAAGCTTTCTTT CASSPGFSDEAFF